This TCR beta chain was recovered during a study of T cell repertoires in aging, cancer and after chemotherapy. The CDR3 length is 15 residues. The germline V gene has CDR1 SGHTS and CDR2 YDEGEE. The ends lost 4 bases at V and 5 bases at J; junction bases unmatched: 8. Rearranged V-D-J TRB sequences were amplified with a mixed TRB-A/B primer pool. Via MiXCR, TCRdb re-called the multiplex PCR reads, giving one row per CDR3 protein. The sample includes roughly 7,800 distinct CDR3 sequences, roughly half of them seen just once. About this clonotype itself: Its antigen is undetermined.

Broader study findings: Rebound thymic output was suggested by rising median generation probability during chemotherapy in each cancer cohort.

The template was genomic DNA from peripheral blood, not RNA. Sequenced: blood. The chain has TRBV5-8 and TRBJ1-1; TRBD1 matches at 10 bases. The TCR sequence derives from a human donor with a solid tumor. The CDR3 DNA reads TGTGCCAGCAGCCTCCGGGACAGGGGCGGGACTGAAGCTTTCTTT. It codes for CASSLRDRGGTEAFF.